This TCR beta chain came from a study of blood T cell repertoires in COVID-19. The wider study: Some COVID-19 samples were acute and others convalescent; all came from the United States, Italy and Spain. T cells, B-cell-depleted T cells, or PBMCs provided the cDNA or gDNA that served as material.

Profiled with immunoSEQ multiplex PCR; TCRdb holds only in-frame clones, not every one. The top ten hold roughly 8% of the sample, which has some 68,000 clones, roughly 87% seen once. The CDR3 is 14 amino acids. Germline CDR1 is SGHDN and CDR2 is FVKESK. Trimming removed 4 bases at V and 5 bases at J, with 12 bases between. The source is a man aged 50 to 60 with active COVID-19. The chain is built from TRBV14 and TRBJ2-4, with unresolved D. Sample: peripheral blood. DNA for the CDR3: TGTGCCAGCAGCCCTTGGGCAGGCGAAAACATTCAGTACTTC. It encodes CASSPWAGENIQYF.